This T cell receptor beta chain was identified during a study of blood T cell repertoires in COVID-19 (dated by TCRdb to about 2020). Background for the entire study: Samples from collaborators originated in the United States, Italy and Spain and spanned both the acute and convalescent phases of COVID-19. The material from the prospective study consisted of cDNA or gDNA derived from T cells, B-cell-depleted T cells, or PBMCs. Subjects who had been exposed to COVID-19, were actively infected with it, or had recovered from it provided the deeply sampled blood TCRbeta repertoires that made up the dataset. The repertoires were released in a freely available public database intended as a resource for research on the immune response to SARS-CoV-2. The samples were drawn from two sources: the first 160 participants of the ongoing ImmuneRACE study, and 1,254 subjects contributed by 6 global collaborators. Nearly every sample came with metadata listing a de-identified subject ID, COVID-19 status, age in years and sex. Where available, HLA class I and class II types were taken from metadata supplied by the sample provider and were not determined by assay-based typing. Beyond this particular receptor, the publication reports: How much clinical and demographic metadata was included differed by source and by participant, and the metadata was provided uncurated.

Whole blood was collected in K2EDTA tubes by collaborating institutions according to the institutions' own protocols. For TCRbeta analysis, collaborators shipped samples as frozen whole blood, isolated PBMCs, or DNA extracted from either of those sample types. On this clone itself: The antigen this receptor binds is unknown. Base quality data are lacking; no much larger clone is found one base away.

Reading the germline V gene gives CDR1 SGHTA and CDR2 FQGNSA. The CDR3 covers 15 residues, taking in both the cysteine and the phenylalanine. Only CDR3 DNA is held: 45 bases, read in frame from base 1. V was cut back by 3 bases and J by 0 bases, leaving a gap of 9 bases between them. The immunoSEQ Assay, a bias-controlled multiplex PCR, was used to amplify TCRbeta CDR3 regions from genomic DNA. In the original analysis: Nucleated cell counts per sample were estimated from amplification of reference gene primers within the assay. Sequence reads were collapsed and filtered to measure the absolute abundance of every unique TCRbeta CDR3 rearrangement. For each sample, productive Simpson clonality was calculated as the square root of Simpson's diversity index over productive rearrangements. The clones in this table, taken by TCRdb from immuneACCESS, are in-frame only. Not every clone is retained; where verified, under half of the shortfall comes from an unresolved V gene, and the cause of the rest is unknown. The DNA was the basis for D and trimming; V, J and clone size are from that table. For this sample there are about 140,000 clones; about 90% appear just once. More than 1.5% of the sample comes from the top ten.

The sequence was collected from a woman between 55 and 75 years old with acute or convalescent COVID-19. Sequences were obtained from peripheral blood. This chain joins TRBV7-2 to TRBJ1-3, with a weak D call of TRBD1 (6 bases match). The sequenced DNA is TGTGCCAGCAGCTTCAGACAGGACTCTGGAAACACCATATATTTT. Translated, it gives CASSFRQDSGNTIYF.